A selection of T cell receptor beta chains follows, all from one sample in a study of a mutant IDH1 vaccine in newly diagnosed glioma. For these TCRs, the target antigens are not known. The data were produced by immunoSEQ multiplex PCR, yet TCRdb's version contains in-frame clones alone and is incomplete. Of roughly 62,000 clones in the sample, 80% to 90% were seen once. Source: PBMCs, taken from a glioma patient whose treatment included an IDH1 peptide vaccine. Receptors were obtained from a woman in her forties or fifties with glioma. CDR3s include the opening cysteine and the closing phenylalanine or tryptophan. Each record gives: D gene, V gene, CDR3 protein. D genes are given only for firm matches.

>NA|TRBV4-1
CASSHLGYGYTF
>TRBD2|TRBV6-5
CASSYGSSGGYEQYF
>NA|TRBV19
CASSIDRGAGYGYTF
>NA|TRBV2
CASSEAGTGELFF
>NA|TRBV15
CATSRDKVNRAQYTF
>NA|TRBV5-4
CASSPVPQNYGYTF
>NA|TRBV27
CASSYQNADTQYF
>TRBD1|TRBV27
CASQRQGGNSPLHF
>NA|TRBV4-3
CASSIARGPSPSYTF
>TRBD1|TRBV18
CASSPGQGDYGYTF
>NA|TRBV27
CASSLSAGELFF
>NA|TRBV7-2
CASSPMRYLQETQYF
>TRBD2|TRBV9
CASSVGLAGTLQRTDTQYF
>NA|TRBV7-9
CASSSGGASNQPQHF
>NA|TRBV30
CAWSGPVNEKLFF
>NA|TRBV19
CASSITGEDSPLHF